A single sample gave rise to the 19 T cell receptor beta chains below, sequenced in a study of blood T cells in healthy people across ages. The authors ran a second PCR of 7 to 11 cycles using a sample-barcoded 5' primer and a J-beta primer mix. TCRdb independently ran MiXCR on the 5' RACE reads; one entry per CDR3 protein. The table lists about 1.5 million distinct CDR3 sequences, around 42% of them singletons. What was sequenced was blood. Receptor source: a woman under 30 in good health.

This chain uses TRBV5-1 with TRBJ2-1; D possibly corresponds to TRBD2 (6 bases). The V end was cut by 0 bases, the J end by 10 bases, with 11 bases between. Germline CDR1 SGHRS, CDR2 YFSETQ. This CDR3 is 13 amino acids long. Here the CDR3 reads CASSLVRGSEQFF. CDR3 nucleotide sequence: TGCGCCAGCAGCTTGGTTCGGGGGAGCGAGCAGTTCTTC.

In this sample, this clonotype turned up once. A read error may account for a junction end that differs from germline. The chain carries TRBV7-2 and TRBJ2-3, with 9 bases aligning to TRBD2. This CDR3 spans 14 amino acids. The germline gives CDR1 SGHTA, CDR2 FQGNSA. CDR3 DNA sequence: TGTGCCAGCAGTTTAGGTGGTAGCGGGGGATTCCGGTATTTT. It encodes CASSLGGSGGFRYF.

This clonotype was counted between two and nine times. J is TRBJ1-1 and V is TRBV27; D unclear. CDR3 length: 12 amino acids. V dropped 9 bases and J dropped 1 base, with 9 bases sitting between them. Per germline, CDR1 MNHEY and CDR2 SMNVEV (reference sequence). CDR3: CASGVRNTEAFF. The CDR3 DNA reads TGTGCCAGTGGGGTTCGGAACACTGAAGCTTTCTTT.

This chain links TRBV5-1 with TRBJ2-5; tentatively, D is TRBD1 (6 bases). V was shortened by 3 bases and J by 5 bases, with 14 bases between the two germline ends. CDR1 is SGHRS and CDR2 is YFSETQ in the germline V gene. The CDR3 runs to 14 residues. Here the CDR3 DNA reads TGCGCCAGCAGCTCAGACACAGGGTACGAGACCCAGTACTTC. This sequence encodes CASSSDTGYETQYF. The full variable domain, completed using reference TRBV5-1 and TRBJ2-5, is KAGVTQTPRYLIKTRGQQVTLSCSPISGHRSVSWYQQTPGQGLQFLFEYFSETQRNKGNFPGRFSGRQFSNSRSEMNVSTLELGDSALYLCASSSDTGYETQYFGPGTRLLVL.

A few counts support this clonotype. In DNA, the CDR3 is TGTGCCAGCGCCCCAGATACGCAGTATTTT. Translated: CASAPDTQYF. The J gene is TRBJ2-3, the V gene TRBV27; D not certain. Germline V gives CDR1 MNHEY, CDR2 SMNVEV (reference sequence). CDR3 length equals 10 residues. Trimming took off 8 bases at V and 4 bases at J, with 4 bases between the two ends.

As DNA, the CDR3 is TGCAGCGTTGGGGCGGGGACAGGGGGCTCTGAGCAGTTCTTC. Its protein product is CSVGAGTGGSEQFF. This chain links TRBV29-1 with TRBJ2-1, with 12 bases matching TRBD1. CDR1 SQVTM and CDR2 ANQGSEA come from the germline V gene. J lost 9 bases, V lost 4 bases, and 7 bases had no gene match. CDR3 length: 14 amino acids.

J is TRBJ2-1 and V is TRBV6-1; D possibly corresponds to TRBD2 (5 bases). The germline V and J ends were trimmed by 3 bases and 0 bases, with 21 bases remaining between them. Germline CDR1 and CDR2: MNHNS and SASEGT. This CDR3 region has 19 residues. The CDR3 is CASSEFSTGGSGSYNEQFF. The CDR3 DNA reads TGTGCCAGCAGTGAGTTTTCTACCGGAGGTTCGGGCTCCTACAATGAGCAGTTCTTC.

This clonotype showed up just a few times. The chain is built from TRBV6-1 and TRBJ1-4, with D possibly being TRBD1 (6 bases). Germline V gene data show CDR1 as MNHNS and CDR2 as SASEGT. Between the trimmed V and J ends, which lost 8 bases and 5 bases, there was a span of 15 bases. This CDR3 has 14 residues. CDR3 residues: CASGRQGQNEKLFF. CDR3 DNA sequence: TGTGCCAGCGGTCGGCAGGGACAAAATGAAAAACTGTTTTTT.

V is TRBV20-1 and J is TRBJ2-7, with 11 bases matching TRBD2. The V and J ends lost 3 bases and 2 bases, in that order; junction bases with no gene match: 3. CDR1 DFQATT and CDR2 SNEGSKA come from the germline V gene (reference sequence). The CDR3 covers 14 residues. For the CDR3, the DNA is TGCAGTGCTAGTCTAGCGGGAGGACCCTACGAGCAGTACTTC. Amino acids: CSASLAGGPYEQYF.

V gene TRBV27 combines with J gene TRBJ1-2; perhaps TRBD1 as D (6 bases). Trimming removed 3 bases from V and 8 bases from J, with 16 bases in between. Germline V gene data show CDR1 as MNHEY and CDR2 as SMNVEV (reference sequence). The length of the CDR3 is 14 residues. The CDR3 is CASSLAAGAQGYTF. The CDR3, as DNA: TGTGCCAGCAGTTTGGCCGCAGGGGCTCAAGGCTACACCTTC.

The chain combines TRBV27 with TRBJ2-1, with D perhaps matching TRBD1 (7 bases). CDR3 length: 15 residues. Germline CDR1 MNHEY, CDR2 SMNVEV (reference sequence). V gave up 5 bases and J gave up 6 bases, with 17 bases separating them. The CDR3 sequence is CASSPRGGGPNEQFF. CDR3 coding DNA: TGTGCCAGCAGTCCCCGCGGAGGGGGCCCCAATGAGCAGTTCTTC.

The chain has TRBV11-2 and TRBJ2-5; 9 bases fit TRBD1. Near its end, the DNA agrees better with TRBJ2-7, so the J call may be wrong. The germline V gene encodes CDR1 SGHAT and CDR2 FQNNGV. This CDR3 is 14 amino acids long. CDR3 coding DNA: TGTGCCAGCAACTGGGACAGGGTCGGGGACGAGCAGTACTTC. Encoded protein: CASNWDRVGDEQYF.

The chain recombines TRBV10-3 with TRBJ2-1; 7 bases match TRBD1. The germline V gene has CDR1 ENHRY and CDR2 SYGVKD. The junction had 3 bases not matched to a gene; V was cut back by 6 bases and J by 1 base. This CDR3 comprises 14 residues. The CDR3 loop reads CAISIQGSYNEQFF. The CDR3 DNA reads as TGTGCCATCAGCATACAGGGGTCCTACAATGAGCAGTTCTTC.

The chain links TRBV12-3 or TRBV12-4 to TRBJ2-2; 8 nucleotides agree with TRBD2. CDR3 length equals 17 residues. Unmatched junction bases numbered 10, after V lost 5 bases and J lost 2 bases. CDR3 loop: CASSPNRGGLNTGELFF. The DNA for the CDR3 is TGTGCCAGCAGTCCGAACCGGGGGGGGCTTAACACCGGGGAGCTGTTTTTT.

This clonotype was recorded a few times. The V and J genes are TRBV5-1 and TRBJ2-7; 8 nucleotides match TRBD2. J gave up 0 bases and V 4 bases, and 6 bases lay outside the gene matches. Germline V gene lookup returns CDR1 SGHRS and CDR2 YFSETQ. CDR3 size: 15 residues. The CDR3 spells CASSASGLSSYEQYF. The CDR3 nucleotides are TGCGCCAGCAGCGCTAGCGGGTTGAGCTCCTACGAGCAGTACTTC.

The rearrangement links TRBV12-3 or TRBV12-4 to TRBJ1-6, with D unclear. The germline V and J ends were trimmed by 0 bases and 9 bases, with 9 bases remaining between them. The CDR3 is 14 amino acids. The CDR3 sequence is CASSLAPETSPLHF. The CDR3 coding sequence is TGTGCCAGCAGTTTAGCCCCGGAAACTTCACCCCTCCACTTT.

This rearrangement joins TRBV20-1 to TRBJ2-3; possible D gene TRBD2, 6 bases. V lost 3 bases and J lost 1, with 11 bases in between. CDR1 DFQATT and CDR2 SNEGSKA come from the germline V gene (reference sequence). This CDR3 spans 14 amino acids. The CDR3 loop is CSASWRERTDTQYF. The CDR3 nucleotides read TGCAGTGCTAGTTGGAGGGAGCGCACAGATACGCAGTATTTT.

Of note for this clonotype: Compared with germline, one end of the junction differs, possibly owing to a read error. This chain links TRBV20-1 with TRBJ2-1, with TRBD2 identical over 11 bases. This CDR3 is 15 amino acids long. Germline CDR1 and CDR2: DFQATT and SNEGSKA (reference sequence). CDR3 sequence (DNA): TGCAGCGCTAGCCTTACTAGCGGGAGCTTTAATGAGCAGTTCTTC. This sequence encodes CSASLTSGSFNEQFF.

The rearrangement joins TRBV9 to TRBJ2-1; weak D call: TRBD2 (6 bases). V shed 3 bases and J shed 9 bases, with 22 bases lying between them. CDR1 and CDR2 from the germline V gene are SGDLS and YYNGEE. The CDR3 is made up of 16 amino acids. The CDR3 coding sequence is TGTGCCAGCAGCGCCTCCGGGACTGCCATTGGAGGTGAGCAGTTCTTC. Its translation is CASSASGTAIGGEQFF.